This is a list of T cell receptor beta chains from one sample in a study of cytomegalovirus exposure and HLA in healthy donors. Here immunoSEQ multiplex PCR was the method, and the copy in TCRdb shows in-frame clones only, minus some. This table has 150,000 to 200,000 clones, just under 90% appearing once. Sequencing used PBMCs. All receptors derive from a woman aged 30 to 39 in good health and CMV-seronegative. Each CDR3 is given with its conserved first and last residue. Each record gives: V gene, D gene, CDR3 protein. A D gene is named only where the DNA matches it firmly.

V gene: TRBV7-9
D gene: NA
CDR3 protein: CASSPWDMNTEAFF

V gene: TRBV6-1
D gene: NA
CDR3 protein: CASSTQGRANEKLFF

V gene: TRBV7-9
D gene: TRBD1
CDR3 protein: CASRPPGTGSETQYF

V gene: TRBV4-1
D gene: TRBD2
CDR3 protein: CASSVSGGAAVEQFF

V gene: TRBV6-1
D gene: NA
CDR3 protein: CASGQFKTYEQYF

V gene: TRBV15
D gene: NA
CDR3 protein: CATRAAFSSYNEQFF

V gene: TRBV4-3
D gene: NA
CDR3 protein: CASSHHRDPSQPQHF

V gene: TRBV7-9
D gene: NA
CDR3 protein: CASSGQSSYEQYF

V gene: TRBV19
D gene: NA
CDR3 protein: CASSIAGTLYQETQYF

V gene: TRBV7-9
D gene: TRBD1
CDR3 protein: CASSHSGTGGNQPQHF

V gene: TRBV6-5
D gene: NA
CDR3 protein: CASSPSGENTEAFF

V gene: TRBV6-5
D gene: NA
CDR3 protein: CASSYSDSYGYTF

V gene: TRBV5-5
D gene: TRBD1
CDR3 protein: CASSSPQGQGVFGYTF

V gene: TRBV5-1
D gene: TRBD1
CDR3 protein: CASSIAGTGTYEQYF

V gene: TRBV4-3
D gene: TRBD1
CDR3 protein: CASSQRSTPGTGESDTQYF

V gene: TRBV6-1
D gene: NA
CDR3 protein: CASTEAGLNSPQHF

V gene: TRBV5-1
D gene: NA
CDR3 protein: CASSLAGGYTEAFF

V gene: TRBV7-9
D gene: NA
CDR3 protein: CASSFSSYEQYF